The 8 T cell receptor beta chains below all came from one sample that was sequenced in a study of blood T cell repertoires in COVID-19. Produced via immunoSEQ multiplex PCR; TCRdb's table is partial and in-frame only. The repertoire includes under 170,000 clones, roughly 87% of them detected once, and about 4.6% sits in the top ten. Specimen: peripheral blood. These receptor sequences come from a woman between 55 and 75 years old with active or convalescent COVID-19.

A few counts support this clone. The chain joins TRBV27 to TRBJ2-3; 12 positions match TRBD2. This CDR3 contains 15 residues. After removal of 5 bases from V and 2 bases from J, the junction contained 2 bases not matched to a gene. Germline V CDR1 and CDR2: MNHEY, SMNVEV (reference sequence). The CDR3 loop is CASSGLAGPTDTQYF. Written as DNA, the CDR3 is TGTGCCAGCAGTGGACTAGCGGGGCCCACAGATACGCAGTATTTT.

The chain has TRBV15 and TRBJ2-6, with 7 bases lining up with TRBD2. Germline loops: CDR1 LNHNV, CDR2 YYDKDF (reference sequence). The CDR3 totals 19 residues. The V segment lost 0 bases and the J segment 0 bases; nucleotides outside the gene matches: 8. CDR3 bases: TGTGCCACCAGCAGAGATAGGGGAGGGGAAGACTCTGGGGCCAACGTCCTGACTTTC. Translation gives CATSRDRGGEDSGANVLTF.

The chain couples TRBV5-1 to TRBJ1-2; no definite D call. CDR3 size: 13 residues. V lost 3 bases, J lost 3 bases, and 9 bases lay in between. Looked up from germline, CDR1 is SGHRS and CDR2 is YFSETQ. The CDR3 nucleotides are TGCGCCAGCAGCTCGGGAGCCGACTATGGCTACACCTTC. It specifies CASSSGADYGYTF.

The CDR3 spells CASSLFSGVGQETQYF. The CDR3 DNA sequence: TGTGCCAGCAGCTTATTCTCGGGGGTCGGCCAAGAGACCCAGTACTTC. The gene calls are TRBV7-8 and TRBJ2-5; tentatively, D is TRBD2 (6 bases). The V end lost 2 bases, the J end lost 1 base, and 14 bases lay between the germline ends. There are 16 residues in the CDR3. The germline V gene encodes CDR1 SGHVS and CDR2 FQNEAQ.

This rearrangement joins TRBV4-1 to TRBJ1-1; no definite D call. This CDR3 has 15 residues. Germline V gene sequence: CDR1 MGHRA, CDR2 YSYEKL. V lost 4 bases, J lost 0 bases, and 12 bases lay in between. CDR3 amino acids: CASSRGLMVNTEAFF. The CDR3 DNA reads TGCGCCAGCAGCCGAGGGCTTATGGTGAACACTGAAGCTTTCTTT.

The V gene is TRBV3-1 (or the pseudogene TRBV3-2), the J gene TRBJ1-1; TRBD1 is a possible D gene (5 bases). The CDR3 is 14 residues long. V shed 1 base and J shed 5 bases, with 11 bases lying between them. CDR1 and CDR2 (germline): LGHDT, YNNKEL (reference sequence). The CDR3 nucleotides are TGTGCCAGCAGCCAAGGGCAGGGCCTGACTGAAGCTTTCTTT. Translated, it gives CASSQGQGLTEAFF.

This clone was recorded once. The rearrangement links TRBV7-9 to TRBJ1-2; D possibly corresponds to TRBD1 (5 bases). Germline values: CDR1 SEHNR, CDR2 FQNEAQ (reference sequence). The CDR3 consists of 13 residues. V lost 5 bases, J lost 7 bases, and 14 bases lay in between. In DNA form, the CDR3 reads TGTGCCAGCAGCCCTCAGGGAGCGGGTGGCTACACCTTC. The encoded protein is CASSPQGAGGYTF.

The V and J genes are TRBV5-4 and TRBJ1-2; the D is unclear. The CDR3 runs 13 residues. Germline-derived CDR1 and CDR2 are SGHNT and YYREEE (reference sequence). Trimming cost V 1 base and J 6 bases, with 10 bases left between them. In nucleotides, the CDR3 is TGTGCCAGCAGCTTGTACGGCGACAATGGCTACACCTTC. This encodes CASSLYGDNGYTF.